These 22 T cell receptor beta chains originate from one sample sequenced in a study of T cells in localized non-small cell lung cancer. The protocol was immunoSEQ multiplex PCR, while the TCRdb copy is restricted to in-frame clones and leaves out a portion. The sample carries 14,000 or so clones, approximately 90% recorded once. Specimen: peripheral blood mononuclear cells, collected before any cancer treatment. The receptors were gathered from a man aged 35-69 years with stage III lung adenocarcinoma.

V is TRBV27 and J is TRBJ2-7, with D perhaps matching TRBD1 or TRBD2 (7 bases each). Per germline, CDR1 MNHEY and CDR2 SMNVEV (reference sequence). The CDR3 is 13 amino acids. Deletions cut 6 bases from V and 7 bases from J, with 16 bases between. The CDR3 region has the DNA TGTGCCAGCAGGCAGGGGGGGGAAGGGGAGCAGTACTTC. Translating it yields CASRQGGEGEQYF.

The gene calls are TRBV19 and TRBJ2-2; no clear D. V lost 7 bases, J lost 7 bases, and 13 bases lay in between. The germline V gene has CDR1 LNHDA and CDR2 SQIVND (reference sequence). CDR3 size: 13 residues. The CDR3 loop reads CASNREARGELFF. The CDR3 region has the DNA TGTGCCAGTAACCGTGAAGCGCGCGGGGAGCTGTTTTTT.

This clone was detected only a few times. The V gene is TRBV4-1, the J gene TRBJ2-7; D gene uncertain. V lost 1 base to trimming and J lost 2 bases, with 21 bases between them. Germline lookup yields CDR1 MGHRA and CDR2 YSYEKL. The length of the CDR3 is 18 residues. The CDR3 reads CASSQGPLRKAAAYEQYF. The CDR3 DNA sequence: TGCGCCAGCAGCCAAGGTCCACTTAGGAAGGCCGCGGCCTACGAGCAGTACTTC.

This clone was counted once. J is TRBJ2-3 and V is TRBV19; 11 nucleotides agree with TRBD2. Germline V gives CDR1 LNHDA, CDR2 SQIVND (reference sequence). The CDR3 totals 15 residues. Trimming cost V 1 base and J 7 bases; bases outside gene matches: 4. Here the CDR3 DNA reads TGTGCCAGTAGTATAGGTAGCGGGAGGGCAAATACGCAGTATTTT. This encodes CASSIGSGRANTQYF.

The V call is TRBV7-9, the J call TRBJ2-3, with D possibly being TRBD2 (5 bases). Looked up from germline, CDR1 is SEHNR and CDR2 is FQNEAQ (reference sequence). The CDR3 covers 17 residues. V lost 5 bases and J 1 base, leaving 19 bases between the germline ends. The CDR3 sequence is CASSPRAPDGGTDTQYF. The CDR3, as DNA: TGTGCCAGCAGCCCAAGGGCCCCGGACGGGGGCACAGATACGCAGTATTTT.

J is TRBJ2-5 and V is TRBV25-1; 10 bases map to TRBD1. J lost 5 bases, V lost 4 bases, and 10 bases had no gene match. Germline CDR1 is MGHDK and CDR2 is SYGVNS. The CDR3 consists of 16 residues. The CDR3 here is CASSGPGTGDWETQYF. CDR3 DNA sequence: TGTGCCAGCAGTGGTCCCGGGACAGGGGATTGGGAGACCCAGTACTTC.

This clone was seen just once. The chain employs TRBV29-1 and TRBJ2-5, with D perhaps being TRBD1 or TRBD2 (5 bases each). The CDR3 length is 11 residues. Deletions cut 3 bases from V and 6 bases from J, with 8 bases between. CDR1 is SQVTM and CDR2 is ANQGSEA in the germline V gene. This CDR3 reads CSVEQGQTQYF. The DNA for the CDR3 is TGCAGCGTTGAGCAGGGACAGACCCAGTACTTC. Using reference TRBV29-1 and TRBJ2-5 for the parts outside the CDR3, the full variable domain is SAVISQKPSRDICQRGTSLTIQCQVDSQVTMMFWYRQQPGQSLTLIATANQGSEATYESGFVIDKFPISRPNLTFSTLTVSNMSPEDSSIYLCSVEQGQTQYFGPGTRLLVL.

The chain couples TRBV2 to TRBJ2-3; the match to TRBD2 covers 8 bases. V lost 10 bases to trimming and J lost 5 bases; unmatched junction nucleotides: 8. CDR1 and CDR2 from the germline V gene are SNHLY and FYNNEI. There are 13 residues in the CDR3. The CDR3 loop is CATKTSERDTQYF. CDR3 nucleotide sequence: TGTGCCACCAAGACTAGCGAAAGAGATACGCAGTATTTT. The full variable domain, completed using reference TRBV2 and TRBJ2-3, is EPEVTQTPSHQVTQMGQEVILRCVPISNHLYFYWYRQILGQKVEFLVSFYNNEISEKSEIFDDQFSVERPDGSNFTLKIRSTKLEDSAMYFCATKTSERDTQYFGPGTRLTVL.

V and J are TRBV19 and TRBJ2-1; 9 nucleotides match TRBD2. The V segment lost 5 bases and the J segment 2 bases; nucleotides outside the gene matches: 4. Germline CDR1 and CDR2: LNHDA and SQIVND (reference sequence). The CDR3 has 15 residues. DNA for the CDR3: TGTGCCAGTAGTCCTTTAGCGGGAGCCTACAATGAGCAGTTCTTC. Protein: CASSPLAGAYNEQFF.

V usage is TRBV19 and J usage is TRBJ2-7; TRBD1 matches 8 bases. Germline lookup yields CDR1 LNHDA and CDR2 SQIVND (reference sequence). Germline trimming cut 1 base from V and 4 bases from J; bases unmatched to any gene: 6. The CDR3 sequence is 15 residues long. The CDR3 is CASSIGTGTGYEQYF. The CDR3 coding sequence is TGTGCCAGTAGTATAGGAACCGGGACAGGTTACGAGCAGTACTTC.

This clone was detected once. V usage is TRBV7-2 and J usage is TRBJ1-5; 9 bases are a match to TRBD1. The CDR3 has 17 residues. The V gene's germline CDR1 is SGHTA and CDR2 FQGNSA. V lost 1 base, J lost 1 base, and 5 bases stayed unmatched. CDR3 coding DNA: TGTGCCAGCAGCTTAGGTCGCGACAGGGGGAGCAATCAGCCCCAGCATTTT. Translating it yields CASSLGRDRGSNQPQHF. The full variable domain, with the rest looked up from reference TRBV7-2 and TRBJ1-5, is GAGVSQSPSNKVTEKGKDVELRCDPISGHTALYWYRQSLGQGLEFLIYFQGNSAPDKSGLPSDRFSAERTGGSVSTLTIQRTQQEDSAVYLCASSLGRDRGSNQPQHFGDGTRLSIL.

This sequence joins TRBV5-4 and TRBJ1-1; TRBD1 might be the D (6 bases). Trimming cost V 5 bases and J 3 bases, with 14 bases left between them. The CDR3 sequence is 14 residues long. Per the germline V gene, CDR1 is SGHNT and CDR2 is YYREEE (reference sequence). This CDR3 is CASSLAGAYTEAFF. The CDR3 region has the DNA TGTGCCAGCAGTCTAGCAGGGGCCTACACTGAAGCTTTCTTT.

The V gene is TRBV5-6, the J gene TRBJ1-3; 10 bases are a match to TRBD1. The germline V gene encodes CDR1 SGHDT and CDR2 YYEEEE. The CDR3 loop spans 17 amino acids. Germline trimming cut 4 bases from V and 2 bases from J; bases unmatched to any gene: 9. The CDR3, as DNA: TGTGCCAGCAGCACAAGCCGGGACAGGGGAACTGGAAACACCATATATTTT. Its protein product is CASSTSRDRGTGNTIYF.

The CDR3: CASRLLAGGPNEQFF. CDR3 sequence (DNA): TGTGCCAGCAGGCTTCTAGCGGGAGGGCCCAATGAGCAGTTCTTC. The rearrangement links TRBV2 to TRBJ2-1; 12 nucleotides align to TRBD2. CDR3 size: 15 residues. Germline V gives CDR1 SNHLY, CDR2 FYNNEI. The J segment lost 6 bases and the V segment lost 6 bases, leaving 6 bases of the junction unmatched.

The chain combines TRBV27 with TRBJ2-7; tentatively, D is TRBD1 or TRBD2 (5 bases each). This CDR3 is built from 14 residues. Per the germline V gene, CDR1 is MNHEY and CDR2 is SMNVEV (reference sequence). V gave up 0 bases and J gave up 5 bases, with 11 bases separating them. The CDR3 DNA is TGTGCCAGCAGTTTATCGAGGGGTTCCGACGAGCAGTACTTC. Residues: CASSLSRGSDEQYF.

The chain is built from TRBV19 and TRBJ1-5, with TRBD1 identical over 8 bases. CDR1 is LNHDA and CDR2 is SQIVND in the germline V gene (reference sequence). After removal of 7 bases from V and 5 bases from J, the junction contained 7 bases not matched to a gene. The CDR3 runs 14 residues. The CDR3 bases are TGTGCCAGTAAGGAAGGACAGGGTTATCAGCCCCAGCATTTT. It encodes CASKEGQGYQPQHF.

This chain uses TRBV6-1 with TRBJ2-1; 7 bases line up with TRBD2. The CDR3 is made up of 14 amino acids. J gave up 9 bases and V 5 bases, and 10 bases lay outside the gene matches. Germline V gives CDR1 MNHNS, CDR2 SASEGT. The CDR3 loop is CASSRPREDAEQFF. Here the CDR3 DNA reads TGTGCCAGCAGTCGCCCCCGGGAGGATGCTGAGCAGTTCTTC.

The rearrangement links TRBV13 to TRBJ2-1, with a weak D call TRBD1 (6 bases). The V and J ends lost 4 bases and 2 bases respectively, with 15 bases between them. CDR1 is PRHDT, CDR2 FYEKMQ, per germline (reference sequence). CDR3 length: 16 residues. The CDR3: CASSSDTGITYNEQFF. Here the CDR3 DNA reads TGTGCCAGCAGCTCCGATACAGGGATCACCTACAATGAGCAGTTCTTC.

This chain links TRBV28 with TRBJ2-1; 7 bases fit TRBD1. Germline V gene sequence: CDR1 MDHEN, CDR2 SYDVKM. The CDR3 is 15 amino acids. Trimming cost V 6 bases and J 3 bases; bases outside gene matches: 8. CDR3 sequence reads: CASRNAGGGYNEQFF. Written as DNA, the CDR3 is TGTGCCAGCAGAAACGCAGGGGGTGGCTACAATGAGCAGTTCTTC.

The chain is built from TRBV7-9 and TRBJ2-7; D uncertain. CDR1 is SEHNR, CDR2 FQNEAQ, per germline (reference sequence). V was pared by 4 bases and J by 2 bases, with 6 bases between. The CDR3 runs to 12 residues. CDR3 region: CASSYLTYEQYF. CDR3 sequence (DNA): TGTGCCAGCAGCTATCTAACCTACGAGCAGTACTTC.

V is TRBV19 and J is TRBJ2-5; possibly TRBD1 for D (6 bases). Matching the DNA end better, TRBJ2-7 makes the J call doubtful. The CDR3 spans 15 residues. In germline, CDR1 is LNHDA, CDR2 SQIVND (reference sequence). CDR3 bases: TGTGCCAGTAGCCGGGACACAAGAGGCTCCTACGAGCAGTACTTC. This sequence encodes CASSRDTRGSYEQYF.

The chain recombines TRBV5-8 with TRBJ1-5, with D unclear. CDR1 and CDR2 from the germline V gene are SGHTS and YDEGEE. V lost 1 base, J lost 6 bases, and 11 bases lay in between. The CDR3 loop spans 14 amino acids. CDR3 region: CASSLLMGIQPQHF. CDR3 coding DNA: TGTGCCAGCAGCTTGTTAATGGGGATTCAGCCCCAGCATTTT.